One and the same sample provided the 31 T cell receptor beta chains below, sequenced in a study of OX40 agonist ivuxolimab in advanced cancers. Here immunoSEQ multiplex PCR was the method, and the copy in TCRdb shows in-frame clones only, minus some. There are 150,000 to 170,000 clones in the sample; roughly 94% occur only once, and about 0.33% lies in the top ten. Sequenced material: CD4+ or CD8+ T cells sorted from blood, taken in a trial of the OX40 agonist ivuxolimab. These receptors were taken from an adult with an advanced solid tumor such as melanoma, head and neck, liver or kidney cancer.

This chain joins TRBV2 and TRBJ2-5, with TRBD2 matching 11 bases. Trimming at V came to 10 bases and at J to 4 bases, leaving 11 bases not matched to a gene. Germline V gene lookup returns CDR1 SNHLY and CDR2 FYNNEI. The CDR3 length is 15 residues. The CDR3 region is CATHGNSGRGETQYF. The CDR3 nucleotides read TGTGCCACCCACGGGAATAGCGGGAGGGGAGAGACCCAGTACTTC.

This chain connects TRBV7-6 to TRBJ1-6; TRBD1 might be the D (5 bases). V was pared by 4 bases and J by 7 bases, with 23 bases between. The V gene's germline CDR1 is SGHVS and CDR2 FNYEAQ. This CDR3 comprises 18 residues. Written as DNA, the CDR3 is TGTGCCAGCAGCTCCGACCCTGTGGGTGGGGCTGTGAATTCACCCCTCCACTTT. It is translated as CASSSDPVGGAVNSPLHF.

The chain carries TRBV5-5 and TRBJ1-1; a possible D gene is TRBD1 (6 bases). Looked up from germline, CDR1 is SGHKS and CDR2 is YYEKEE (reference sequence). This CDR3 region has 15 residues. Trimming took 4 bases from V and 2 from J, leaving 15 bases between them. The CDR3: CASSARDNRNTEAFF. For the CDR3, the DNA is TGTGCCAGCAGCGCCCGGGACAACCGAAACACTGAAGCTTTCTTT.

This chain joins TRBV10-1 and TRBJ1-6; 11 nucleotides match TRBD1. The V gene's germline CDR1 is WNHNN and CDR2 SYGVQD (reference sequence). The V gene end was trimmed by 6 bases and the J gene end by 9 bases; junction bases not matched to a gene: 4. The CDR3 extends over 14 amino acids. CDR3 sequence: CASSTGTGGSPLHF. CDR3 coding DNA: TGCGCCAGCAGCACCGGGACAGGGGGTTCACCCCTCCACTTT.

The gene calls are TRBV5-5 and TRBJ2-3, with D uncertain. The V end was cut by 1 base, the J end by 0 bases, with 3 bases between. The length of the CDR3 is 13 residues. Germline V CDR1 and CDR2: SGHKS, YYEKEE (reference sequence). Written as DNA, the CDR3 is TGTGCCAGCAGCTTGTGGAGCACAGATACGCAGTATTTT. Its protein product is CASSLWSTDTQYF.

The chain carries TRBV7-8 and TRBJ2-7; TRBD1 or TRBD2 may be the D gene (5 bases each). V was cut by 1 base and J by 3 bases, with 19 bases left in between. The CDR3 runs 17 residues. Germline V gene data show CDR1 as SGHVS and CDR2 as FQNEAQ. The CDR3 loop is CASSLGSGTHFSYEQYF. DNA for the CDR3: TGTGCCAGCAGCTTAGGGTCAGGGACCCATTTTAGCTACGAGCAGTACTTC.

V is TRBV2 and J is TRBJ2-1; D is ambiguous. The V end lost 6 bases, the J end lost 5 bases, and 5 bases lay between the germline ends. Germline V gene data show CDR1 as SNHLY and CDR2 as FYNNEI. This CDR3 spans 11 amino acids. CDR3 amino acids: CASRGNNEQFF. The DNA for the CDR3 is TGTGCCAGCAGAGGAAACAATGAGCAGTTCTTC.

The J gene is TRBJ2-4, the V gene TRBV28, with D possibly TRBD1 on 6 matching bases. The CDR3 is 16 residues long. V was cut by 6 bases and J by 4 bases, with 19 bases left in between. Germline V gene sequence: CDR1 MDHEN, CDR2 SYDVKM. CDR3 in amino acids: CASRGTGLLGKNIQYF. The CDR3 nucleotides read TGTGCCAGCAGGGGAACAGGGTTATTGGGAAAAAACATTCAGTACTTC.

The V call is TRBV5-4, the J call TRBJ1-2; D may be TRBD1 (5 bases). Germline CDR1 SGHNT, CDR2 YYREEE (reference sequence). Trimming took off 3 bases at V and 5 bases at J, with 8 bases between the two ends. The CDR3 totals 12 residues. The CDR3 region is CASSSDTYGYTF. For the CDR3, the DNA is TGTGCCAGCAGCTCGGACACTTATGGCTACACCTTC.

The J gene is TRBJ1-2, the V gene TRBV5-6; D is possibly TRBD1 (5 bases). V was clipped by 4 bases and J by 6 bases, with 28 bases between them. This CDR3 contains 18 residues. Germline V lookup: CDR1 SGHDT, CDR2 YYEEEE. CDR3 nucleotide sequence: TGTGCCAGCAGCATCCAGACGTCCGGGACGTCAGTGAGGGATGGCTACACCTTC. Translating it yields CASSIQTSGTSVRDGYTF.

This chain links TRBV28 with TRBJ1-3, with a weak D call TRBD1 (5 bases). V was cut by 6 bases and J by 0 bases, with 9 bases left in between. The CDR3 runs 14 residues. The germline CDR1 and CDR2 sequences are MDHEN and SYDVKM. CDR3 DNA: TGTGCCAGCAGCCCCGGGACCTCTGGAAACACCATATATTTT. It encodes CASSPGTSGNTIYF.

This clone has only one observation. The CDR3: CASSYYGRGGNTEAFF. In DNA form, the CDR3 reads TGTGCCAGCAGTTACTACGGCAGGGGGGGCAACACTGAAGCTTTCTTT. The chain carries TRBV6-5 and TRBJ1-1; 7 positions match TRBD1. Looked up from germline, CDR1 is MNHEY and CDR2 is SVGAGI. Trimming took 1 base from V and 2 from J; bases not matched to a gene: 7. The CDR3 runs to 16 residues.

V usage is TRBV28 and J usage is TRBJ2-7; a possible D gene is TRBD2 (6 bases). The CDR3 is 16 amino acids. V lost 5 bases to trimming and J lost 3 bases, with 20 bases between them. Germline loops: CDR1 MDHEN, CDR2 SYDVKM. The CDR3 spells CASSRRAGLIIYEQYF. The CDR3 DNA reads TGTGCCAGCAGTAGGAGGGCGGGGCTTATCATCTACGAGCAGTACTTC.

CDR3 amino acids: CASKRQGLLAADTDTQYF. CDR3 coding DNA: TGTGCCAGTAAACGACAGGGATTACTAGCGGCAGATACAGATACGCAGTATTTT. The J gene is TRBJ2-3, the V gene TRBV19; possible D gene TRBD2, 8 bases. The CDR3 length is 18 residues. V was clipped by 7 bases and J by 3 bases, with 26 bases between them. Germline V gives CDR1 LNHDA, CDR2 SQIVND (reference sequence).

The genes are TRBV21-1 and TRBJ2-3. TRBV21-1 is listed as a pseudogene. This CDR3 spans 16 amino acids. This CDR3 reads CASSSPGPISTDTQYF. The DNA for the CDR3 is TGTGCCAGCAGCAGTCCGGGACCCATTAGCACAGATACGCAGTATTTT.

The chain uses TRBV18 and TRBJ2-7; 7 bases agree with TRBD2. This CDR3 contains 14 residues. Germline loops: CDR1 KGHSH, CDR2 LQKENI. Trimming removed 5 bases from V and 3 bases from J; junction bases left unmatched: 7. The CDR3 sequence: CASSTGRGNYEQYF. CDR3 in DNA: TGTGCCAGCTCAACGGGGAGGGGAAACTACGAGCAGTACTTC.

The CDR3 DNA reads as TGTGCCAGCAGCGGCAGGGGGCAAAGGGGAGAAGCTTTCTTT. Amino acid sequence: CASSGRGQRGEAFF. The chain is built from TRBV7-9 and TRBJ1-1, with 8 positions matching TRBD1. The CDR3 is made up of 14 amino acids. The V segment lost 5 bases and the J segment 8 bases; nucleotides outside the gene matches: 10. CDR1 is SEHNR and CDR2 is FQNEAQ in the germline V gene (reference sequence).

This chain connects TRBV6-5 to TRBJ2-5; 8 bases line up with TRBD2. The germline V gene encodes CDR1 MNHEY and CDR2 SVGAGI. The CDR3 covers 15 residues. V was pared by 6 bases and J by 5 bases, with 11 bases of the junction left unmatched. The CDR3 spells CASSLSGSSVETQYF. CDR3 nucleotides: TGTGCCAGCAGCCTCAGCGGGAGTAGTGTTGAGACCCAGTACTTC.

J is TRBJ2-7 and V is TRBV11-2; 13 bases agree with TRBD2. Germline-derived CDR1 and CDR2 are SGHAT and FQNNGV. Unmatched junction bases numbered 8, after V lost 3 bases and J lost 3 bases. CDR3 length: 17 amino acids. The CDR3 here is CASSFRLAGGGFYEQYF. CDR3 DNA: TGTGCCAGCAGCTTTAGACTAGCGGGAGGTGGGTTCTACGAGCAGTACTTC.

This chain links TRBV18 with TRBJ2-2; D not resolved. The length of the CDR3 is 14 residues. Germline CDR1 KGHSH, CDR2 LQKENI. The germline V and J ends were trimmed by 3 bases and 6 bases, with 11 bases remaining between them. In DNA form, the CDR3 reads TGTGCCAGCTCACCGGGAACCTTATCCGGGGAGCTGTTTTTT. It encodes CASSPGTLSGELFF.

V is TRBV28 and J is TRBJ1-1, with TRBD1 as a possible D gene (5 bases). The CDR3 is 18 residues long. The ends were cut back, 8 bases at V and 4 bases at J, with 29 bases in the middle. CDR1 and CDR2 from the germline V gene are MDHEN and SYDVKM. The CDR3 region has the DNA TGTGCCAGCGGTTCCCTGGGGGAGACCCTGCTTGATAGCACTGAAGCTTTCTTT. It codes for CASGSLGETLLDSTEAFF.

This chain uses TRBV7-2 with TRBJ2-1; D unclear. V was trimmed by 5 bases and J by 7 bases, leaving 6 bases between them. The CDR3 is 11 amino acids. Germline V CDR1 and CDR2: SGHTA, FQGNSA. The DNA for the CDR3 is TGTGCCAGCAGCCCAGTGAATGAGCAGTTCTTC. This translates into CASSPVNEQFF.

The CDR3, as DNA: TGTGCCAGCAGCCGGGGGACTAGCGGGCTTGAGGATGAGCAGTTCTTC. This sequence encodes CASSRGTSGLEDEQFF. This sequence joins TRBV5-4 and TRBJ2-1; the match to TRBD2 covers 12 bases. Trimming cost V 4 bases and J 8 bases; bases outside gene matches: 10. CDR3 size: 16 residues. Germline V gene data show CDR1 as SGHNT and CDR2 as YYREEE (reference sequence).

The chain joins TRBV11-3 to TRBJ2-6, with 9 bases that match TRBD1. Germline V gene lookup returns CDR1 SGHNT and CDR2 YENEEA. The CDR3 totals 18 residues. The junction had 8 bases not matched to a gene; V was cut back by 5 bases and J by 0 bases. The CDR3 bases are TGTGCCAGCAGCCCTGGGACAGGGAGGGGCTCTGGGGCCAACGTCCTGACTTTC. Translated: CASSPGTGRGSGANVLTF.

CDR3 sequence reads: CASSSPMGTGGPTNEKLFF. For the CDR3, the DNA is TGTGCCAGCAGTTCCCCTATGGGGACAGGGGGCCCAACTAATGAAAAACTGTTTTTT. The chain uses TRBV28 and TRBJ1-4; 12 positions match TRBD1. The CDR3 has 19 residues. CDR1 and CDR2 (germline): MDHEN, SYDVKM. V dropped 4 bases and J dropped 0; count of bases not matched to a gene: 9.

V gene TRBV12-5 combines with J gene TRBJ1-5; maybe TRBD1 (5 bases). V lost 1 base and J 2 bases, leaving 18 bases between the germline ends. The germline V gene encodes CDR1 LGHNT and CDR2 FRNRAP. CDR3 size: 18 residues. This chain's CDR3 is CASGLARWSSRGNQPQHF. CDR3 DNA sequence: TGTGCTAGTGGTTTGGCAAGATGGTCCAGCAGGGGCAATCAGCCCCAGCATTTT.

V usage is TRBV25-1 and J usage is TRBJ2-3; D unresolved. Germline CDR1 is MGHDK and CDR2 is SYGVNS. This CDR3 comprises 15 residues. V lost 2 bases to trimming and J lost 4 bases, with 13 bases between them. The CDR3 DNA follows: TGTGCCAGCAGTGAACTGGGCACCGAGGCAGATACGCAGTATTTT. This translates into CASSELGTEADTQYF.

The chain recombines TRBV27 with TRBJ1-5, with TRBD1 matching 7 bases. The germline V gene encodes CDR1 MNHEY and CDR2 SMNVEV (reference sequence). The trim removed 6 bases at V and 0 bases at J, leaving 5 bases unmatched. The CDR3 runs to 15 residues. The CDR3, as DNA: TGTGCCAGCAGAGGGGGCTTTTATAGCAATCAGCCCCAGCATTTT. As protein: CASRGGFYSNQPQHF.

CDR3 nucleotides: TGTGCCATCACTGATCGAGCGGGAGAGGCCTACAATGAGCAGTTCTTC. Protein product: CAITDRAGEAYNEQFF. The chain has TRBV10-3 and TRBJ2-1; 8 nucleotides agree with TRBD2. V gave up 7 bases and J gave up 2 bases; unmatched junction bases: 10. Germline CDR1 is ENHRY and CDR2 is SYGVKD. This CDR3 region has 16 residues.

The chain recombines TRBV6-4 with TRBJ1-2; the D gene is possibly TRBD1 (5 bases). The CDR3 has 14 residues. The V gene's germline CDR1 is MRHNA and CDR2 SNTAGT. V was shortened by 11 bases and J by 8 bases, with 24 bases between the two germline ends. The CDR3 DNA reads TGTGCCCCTGCCCCCGGGGCTCTCCCTGAGGGCTACACCTTC. It codes for CAPAPGALPEGYTF.

The genes are TRBV2 and TRBJ2-1; TRBD2 aligns across 16 bases. The germline gives CDR1 SNHLY, CDR2 FYNNEI. Trimming at V came to 6 bases and at J to 5 bases, leaving 13 bases not matched to a gene. CDR3 length: 19 residues. DNA of the CDR3: TGTGCCAGCAGGGCCCCGGGACTAGCGGGAGGGCCTGTACACAATGAGCAGTTCTTC. This gives the protein CASRAPGLAGGPVHNEQFF. The entire variable domain, with the rest obtained from reference TRBV2 and TRBJ2-1, is as follows: EPEVTQTPSHQVTQMGQEVILRCVPISNHLYFYWYRQILGQKVEFLVSFYNNEISEKSEIFDDQFSVERPDGSNFTLKIRSTKLEDSAMYFCASRAPGLAGGPVHNEQFFGPGTRLTVL.